This section outlines one T cell receptor beta chain sequence together with its context. The antigen remains unidentified. The data belong to a study of T cell responses to AZD1222 COVID-19 vaccine. The CDR3 loop spans 17 amino acids. V was pared by 5 bases and J by 0 bases, with 7 bases of the junction left unmatched. CDR1 and CDR2 (germline): SGHRS, YFSETQ. Assay: immunoSEQ multiplex PCR; the TCRdb copy retains only in-frame clones and omits some. This table has approximately 130,000 clones, approximately 90% appearing once. Study-level findings and limits: Repertoires were obtained solely post-peak T cell response. Unmutated regions of variants are reportedly targeted by nearly half of spike-specific TCRs.

Sequencing used peripheral blood, obtained 28 days after the second AZD1222 dose. This TCR derives from an adult who received the AZD1222 COVID-19 vaccine. The J gene is TRBJ2-3, the V gene TRBV5-1; 12 bases agree with TRBD2. In DNA, the CDR3 is TGCGCCAGCAGTCCCGGACTAGCGGGAACTAGCACAGATACGCAGTATTTT. Translating gives CASSPGLAGTSTDTQYF.